One sample yielded the 18 T cell receptor beta chains listed below, sequenced in a study of CD8+ T cells in alopecia areata. RNA extraction and reverse transcription yielded cDNA as sequencing template. The table came from immunoSEQ multiplex PCR; TCRdb's copy has only in-frame clones and leaves some out. Here the sample spans about 150,000 clones, about 60% being singletons. The source material was CD4+ T cells sorted from blood, sampled at week 0. The receptors were gathered from a human donor with alopecia areata.

This clone was counted once. The chain employs TRBV27 and TRBJ2-6; TRBD1 is a possible D gene (5 bases). This CDR3 comprises 15 residues. Germline V gene lookup returns CDR1 MNHEY and CDR2 SMNVEV (reference sequence). With 5 bases removed from V and 2 bases from J, the gap between germline ends came to 10 bases. The CDR3 spells CASSPQGTGANVLTF. The CDR3 DNA reads as TGTGCCAGCAGTCCTCAGGGTACTGGGGCCAACGTCCTGACTTTC.

The chain employs TRBV10-3 and TRBJ1-2; 9 nucleotides line up with TRBD1. The CDR3 is 16 amino acids. Germline assignment: CDR1 ENHRY and CDR2 SYGVKD. J was trimmed by 4 bases and V by 4 bases; bases with no gene match: 10. The CDR3 reads CAISVGTGKEGYGYTF. DNA for the CDR3: TGTGCCATCAGTGTCGGGACAGGGAAAGAAGGCTATGGCTACACCTTC.

This clone turned up a few times. The genes are TRBV29-1 and TRBJ1-2, with 12 positions matching TRBD1. J was trimmed by 6 bases and V by 4 bases; bases with no gene match: 3. This CDR3 is 13 amino acids long. Germline-derived CDR1 and CDR2 are SQVTM and ANQGSEA. CDR3 residues: CSVVGTGGNGYTF. The CDR3 DNA reads as TGCAGCGTTGTTGGGACAGGGGGCAATGGCTACACCTTC.

This clone has just a few counts. The chain couples TRBV7-9 to TRBJ1-2; 9 bases line up with TRBD1. The germline V gene has CDR1 SEHNR and CDR2 FQNEAQ (reference sequence). The CDR3 is 14 residues long. V trimming: 6 bases; J trimming: 5 bases; junction bases outside the gene matches: 7. The CDR3 DNA is TGTGCCAGCAGTCTCGGACAGGGGCGTTATGGCTACACCTTC. It specifies CASSLGQGRYGYTF.

The rearrangement uses TRBV25-1 and TRBJ1-1; D uncertain. Germline V CDR1 and CDR2: MGHDK, SYGVNS. The CDR3 has 13 residues. Trimming pared 6 bases from V and 0 bases from J, leaving 8 bases between. The CDR3 region has the DNA TGTGCCAGCAGCCCACACGTGAACACTGAAGCTTTCTTT. The encoded protein is CASSPHVNTEAFF. The full variable domain, rest sourced from reference TRBV25-1 and TRBJ1-1, is EADIYQTPRYLVIGTGKKITLECSQTMGHDKMYWYQQDPGMELHLIHYSYGVNSTEKGDLSSESTVSRIRTEHFPLTLESARPSHTSQYLCASSPHVNTEAFFGQGTRLTVV.

The rearrangement uses TRBV7-2 and TRBJ1-2, with 7 bases identical to TRBD1. The CDR3 runs to 13 residues. Germline V gene lookup returns CDR1 SGHTA and CDR2 FQGNSA. V lost 1 base and J lost 6; bases outside the gene matches: 2. CDR3 in amino acids: CASSLGGGDGYTF. The CDR3 region has the DNA TGTGCCAGCAGCTTAGGAGGGGGCGATGGCTACACCTTC.

The CDR3 protein is CSVGVGGPGTQYF. In nucleotides, the CDR3 is TGCAGCGTTGGTGTAGGGGGGCCTGGTACGCAGTATTTT. The chain recombines TRBV29-1 with TRBJ2-3; D may be TRBD1 or TRBD2 (6 bases each). Trimming took off 4 bases at V and 8 bases at J, with 16 bases between the two ends. The CDR3 extends over 13 amino acids. Germline V gene lookup returns CDR1 SQVTM and CDR2 ANQGSEA.

This clone appeared a few times. This chain joins TRBV4-2 and TRBJ1-1, with D uncertain. Between the trimmed V and J ends, which lost 3 bases and 3 bases, there was a span of 5 bases. The CDR3 totals 12 residues. Germline CDR1 reads LGHNA; CDR2 reads YNFKEQ. The CDR3 loop is CASSHGDTEAFF. The CDR3 bases are TGTGCCAGCAGCCATGGGGACACTGAAGCTTTCTTT.

The gene calls are TRBV5-4 and TRBJ2-3; D is perhaps TRBD2 (6 bases). This CDR3 comprises 14 residues. In germline, CDR1 is SGHNT, CDR2 YYREEE (reference sequence). V was pared by 4 bases and J by 2 bases, with 11 bases between. The CDR3 nucleotides are TGTGCCAGCAGCCCAGGAGGGGACACAGATACGCAGTATTTT. Its translation: CASSPGGDTDTQYF.

The chain employs TRBV5-1 and TRBJ2-3; D is possibly TRBD2 (5 bases). This CDR3 contains 15 residues. From germline, CDR1 is SGHRS and CDR2 YFSETQ. Deletions cut 4 bases from V and 0 bases from J, with 12 bases between. CDR3 nucleotides: TGCGCCAGCAGCATCGACTATCCAAGCACAGATACGCAGTATTTT. Translated: CASSIDYPSTDTQYF.

This chain joins TRBV6-1 and TRBJ2-2; unclear D gene. Germline CDR1 reads MNHNS; CDR2 reads SASEGT. Trimming took off 6 bases at V and 4 bases at J, with 6 bases between the two ends. CDR3 size: 12 residues. The CDR3 DNA is TGTGCCAGCAGAGGAAGCACCGGGGAGCTGTTTTTT. Translated: CASRGSTGELFF.

This clone was picked up a small number of times. The chain employs TRBV29-1 and TRBJ2-7; no definite D call. CDR1 is SQVTM and CDR2 is ANQGSEA in the germline V gene. Trimming left V 6 bases short and J 2 bases short, with 14 bases between. This CDR3 spans 13 amino acids. The CDR3 reads CSVSEPSPYEQYF. The CDR3 region has the DNA TGCAGCGTCTCCGAACCGAGCCCCTACGAGCAGTACTTC.

The chain employs TRBV30 and TRBJ2-3, with 8 nucleotides matching TRBD1. Trimming at V came to 2 bases and at J to 2 bases, leaving 3 bases not matched to a gene. Germline-derived CDR1 and CDR2 are GTSNPN and SVGIG (reference sequence). The CDR3 is made up of 14 amino acids. The CDR3 bases are TGTGCCTGGAGTCAGGGGGCCAACACAGATACGCAGTATTTT. The encoded protein is CAWSQGANTDTQYF.

CDR3 amino acids: CAWSHGGTDTQYF. CDR3 DNA sequence: TGTGCCTGGAGTCACGGGGGCACAGATACGCAGTATTTT. This chain links TRBV30 with TRBJ2-3; possibly TRBD2 for D (5 bases). CDR1 and CDR2 from the germline V gene are GTSNPN and SVGIG (reference sequence). The germline V and J ends were trimmed by 2 bases and 1 base, with 7 bases remaining between them. The CDR3 spans 13 residues.

Concerning this clone itself: This same CDR3 is encoded by further DNA sequences in the sample. The rearrangement links TRBV29-1 to TRBJ2-5; 7 bases match TRBD2. The germline V gene has CDR1 SQVTM and CDR2 ANQGSEA. The CDR3 sequence is 11 residues long. J gave up 4 bases and V 4 bases, and 0 bases lay outside the gene matches. DNA of the CDR3: TGCAGCGTTGGGGAGGGAGAGACCCAGTACTTC. Translation: CSVGEGETQYF.

The rearrangement uses TRBV5-1 and TRBJ2-1, with D unresolved. The CDR3 sequence is 12 residues long. The germline V gene encodes CDR1 SGHRS and CDR2 YFSETQ. Trimming removed 7 bases at V and 6 bases at J, with 11 bases between. The CDR3 region is CASRPGFNEQFF. The CDR3 bases are TGCGCCAGCCGTCCGGGTTTCAATGAGCAGTTCTTC.

This clone was detected a few times. The chain carries TRBV14 and TRBJ1-6, with D unresolved. V lost 1 base and J 10 bases, leaving 8 bases between the germline ends. The CDR3 has 13 residues. CDR1 is SGHDN, CDR2 FVKESK, per germline. In nucleotides, the CDR3 is TGTGCCAGCAGCCAAGTGCCAGGATCACCCCTCCACTTT. Protein product: CASSQVPGSPLHF.

The genes are TRBV7-9 and TRBJ2-7, with D hard to call. The CDR3 is made up of 12 amino acids. Germline V gene lookup returns CDR1 SEHNR and CDR2 FQNEAQ (reference sequence). V was clipped by 5 bases and J by 4 bases, with 9 bases between them. The CDR3 reads CASSLISYEQYF. As DNA, the CDR3 is TGTGCCAGCAGCCTCATCTCTTACGAGCAGTACTTC.